What follows are 10 T cell receptor beta chains derived from one specimen sequenced in a study of cytotoxic CD8 clonotypes in ibrutinib-treated CLL. Profiled with immunoSEQ multiplex PCR; TCRdb holds only in-frame clones, not every one. The table lists over 120,000 clones, 79% of them singletons. Sequences were derived from PBMCs, sampled after 12 months of ibrutinib treatment. The receptors derive from a human donor with chronic lymphocytic leukemia.

There are a few counts of this clone. This sequence joins TRBV15 and TRBJ1-5; D not resolved. The CDR3 length is 13 residues. Germline CDR1 LNHNV, CDR2 YYDKDF (reference sequence). V shed 0 bases and J shed 9 bases, with 9 bases lying between them. The CDR3 DNA is TGTGCCACCAGCAGAGATAGAGGCCTGCCCCAGCATTTT. Amino acids: CATSRDRGLPQHF. Variable domain in full (rest from reference TRBV15 and TRBJ1-5): DAMVIQNPRYQVTQFGKPVTLSCSQTLNHNVMYWYQQKSSQAPKLLFHYYDKDFNNEADTPDNFQSRRPNTSFCFLDIRSPGLGDTAMYLCATSRDRGLPQHFGDGTRLSIL.

The V call is TRBV5-4, the J call TRBJ2-1, with D possibly TRBD2 on 6 matching bases. Trimming shortened V by 0 bases and J by 5 bases, and 12 bases separated the two germline ends. The CDR3 spans 15 residues. CDR1 and CDR2 (germline): SGHNT, YYREEE (reference sequence). The CDR3: CASSLVVGRNNEQFF. CDR3 DNA sequence: TGTGCCAGCAGCTTGGTCGTCGGGAGAAACAATGAGCAGTTCTTC.

This clone is a singleton in its sample. The rearrangement joins TRBV29-1 to TRBJ2-1; 10 bases are a match to TRBD1. CDR3 size: 14 residues. V dropped 6 bases and J dropped 3; count of bases not matched to a gene: 5. Germline-derived CDR1 and CDR2 are SQVTM and ANQGSEA. The CDR3 DNA sequence: TGCAGCGTAAGAAGGGACAGGGGCTACAATGAGCAGTTCTTC. Residues: CSVRRDRGYNEQFF.

The rearrangement links TRBV12-5 to TRBJ2-1; D uncertain. V was pared by 5 bases and J by 6 bases, with 8 bases between. Per germline, CDR1 LGHNT and CDR2 FRNRAP. The CDR3 is 12 residues long. CDR3 coding DNA: TGTGCTAGTGGTCCCCATTCCAATGAGCAGTTCTTC. Protein sequence: CASGPHSNEQFF.

This chain joins TRBV5-1 and TRBJ2-5; the D is unclear. V was cut by 5 bases and J by 4 bases, with 12 bases left in between. Germline V gene data show CDR1 as SGHRS and CDR2 as YFSETQ. This CDR3 is 13 amino acids long. CDR3 loop: CASRLVLGETQYF. The CDR3 nucleotides are TGCGCCAGCAGATTAGTCCTGGGAGAGACCCAGTACTTC.

In this sample, this clone turned up a few times. Other DNA sequences within the sample encode an identical CDR3. The chain has TRBV7-6 and TRBJ2-7, with D perhaps TRBD2 (6 bases). CDR1 SGHVS and CDR2 FNYEAQ come from the germline V gene. The CDR3 loop spans 13 amino acids. V lost 5 bases and J lost 3, with 11 bases in between. This chain's CDR3 is CASSLAGSYEQYF. CDR3 in DNA: TGTGCCAGCAGCCTGGCCGGGAGCTACGAGCAGTACTTC.

This CDR3 is CASSLGPGQGEGETQYF. For the CDR3, the DNA is TGCGCCAGCAGCTTGGGGCCGGGACAGGGAGAAGGAGAGACCCAGTACTTC. The V call is TRBV5-1, the J call TRBJ2-5; 9 bases are a match to TRBD1. The CDR3 contains 17 residues. Germline assignment: CDR1 SGHRS and CDR2 YFSETQ. With 0 bases clipped from V and 4 bases from J, the junction kept 10 bases outside the gene matches.

The chain recombines TRBV6-6 with TRBJ1-4; TRBD1 matches 7 bases. Germline-derived CDR1 and CDR2 are MNHNY and SVGAGI (reference sequence). After removal of 5 bases from V and 5 bases from J, the junction contained 5 bases not matched to a gene. CDR3 length: 14 residues. The chain's CDR3 is CASSQGVRNEKLFF. The CDR3 DNA is TGTGCCAGCAGTCAGGGGGTGAGAAATGAAAAACTGTTTTTT.

As concerns this clone: Other DNA sequences within the sample encode an identical CDR3. The chain employs TRBV6-5 and TRBJ2-7, with 7 bases lining up with TRBD2. Germline V gene lookup returns CDR1 MNHEY and CDR2 SVGAGI. This CDR3 region has 14 residues. Trimming removed 4 bases from V and 0 bases from J; junction bases left unmatched: 3. The CDR3 here is CASSLSGNSYEQYF. The DNA for the CDR3 is TGTGCCAGCAGTTTGAGCGGGAACTCCTACGAGCAGTACTTC.

The rearrangement joins TRBV19 to TRBJ2-3; D is uncertain. Germline lookup yields CDR1 LNHDA and CDR2 SQIVND (reference sequence). This CDR3 spans 16 amino acids. V was pared by 1 base and J by 6 bases, with 17 bases between. CDR3 loop: CASSIGIRGPRDTQYF. Written as DNA, the CDR3 is TGTGCCAGTAGTATAGGTATTCGTGGACCCCGTGATACGCAGTATTTT.